This TCR beta chain originates from a study of blood T cell repertoires in COVID-19. Background on the study: Samples representing acute and convalescent COVID-19 were sourced from the United States, Italy and Spain.

CDR1 SGHTA and CDR2 FQGNSA come from the germline V gene. The V segment lost 3 bases and the J segment 6 bases; nucleotides outside the gene matches: 15. CDR3 size: 18 residues. Per the study methods: Using reference gene primer amplification, nucleated cell counts were estimated. Libraries were prepared by immunoSEQ multiplex PCR; TCRdb keeps only in-frame clonotypes and omits some of them. V and J calls and clone size are those listed in that table; D and trimming were worked out from the DNA. The sample includes about 250,000 clones, around 91% seen only once; the top ten take 2.1%. The chain recombines TRBV7-2 with TRBJ2-1; 9 nucleotides agree with TRBD2. Sequencing was carried out using peripheral blood. This clonotype was sampled from a woman aged 55-69 years with COVID-19, enrolled during active disease. This CDR3 reads CASSFYSFAGGASNEQFF. CDR3 DNA: TGTGCCAGCAGCTTTTATTCATTTGCGGGGGGGGCTAGCAATGAGCAGTTCTTC.